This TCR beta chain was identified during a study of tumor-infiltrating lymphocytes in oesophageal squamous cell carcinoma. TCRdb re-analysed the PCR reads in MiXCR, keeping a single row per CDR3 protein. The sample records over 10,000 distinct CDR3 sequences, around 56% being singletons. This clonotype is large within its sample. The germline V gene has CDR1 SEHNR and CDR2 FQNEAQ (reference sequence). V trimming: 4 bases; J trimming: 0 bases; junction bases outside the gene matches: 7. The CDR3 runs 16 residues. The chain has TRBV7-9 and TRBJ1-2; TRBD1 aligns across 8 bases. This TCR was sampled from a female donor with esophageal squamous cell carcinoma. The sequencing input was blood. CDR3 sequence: CASSWDRTSANYGYTF. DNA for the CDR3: TGTGCCAGCAGCTGGGACAGGACCTCAGCTAACTATGGCTACACCTTC.